One sample yielded the 21 T cell receptor beta chains listed below, sequenced in a study of blood T cells in healthy people across ages. Next came a second PCR, run for roughly 7 to 12 cycles, which used a sample-barcoded 5' primer along with a J-beta primer mix. In TCRdb, the 5' RACE reads were re-called with MiXCR into one record per CDR3 protein. The repertoire holds about 1,800,000 distinct CDR3 sequences, under 30% seen once, with roughly 8% in the top ten. The sequenced sample consisted of blood. The receptors originated from a woman aged 25-40 years in good health.

This clonotype was detected once. The chain uses TRBV20-1 and TRBJ2-3; the D gene is possibly TRBD1 (5 bases). V was cut by 7 bases and J by 5 bases, with 10 bases left in between. In germline, CDR1 is DFQATT, CDR2 SNEGSKA (reference sequence). The CDR3 contains 11 residues. The CDR3 nucleotides read TGCAGTGTTAGGGGTCAAGATACGCAGTATTTT. This sequence encodes CSVRGQDTQYF.

J is TRBJ2-5 and V is TRBV7-2, with no clear D. V lost 5 bases and J lost 5, with 12 bases in between. Germline loops: CDR1 SGHTA, CDR2 FQGNSA. The CDR3 extends over 13 amino acids. CDR3 loop: CASSTDLPETQYF. CDR3 DNA sequence: TGTGCCAGCAGCACTGATCTCCCTGAGACCCAGTACTTC.

This clonotype was seen a handful of times. The chain combines TRBV19 with TRBJ2-4; the D is unclear. The CDR3 consists of 14 residues. Germline lookup yields CDR1 LNHDA and CDR2 SQIVND (reference sequence). V was clipped by 4 bases and J by 4 bases, with 11 bases between them. In DNA, the CDR3 is TGTGCCAGTAGTAATAGGGCTGAGAAAAACATTCAGTACTTC. This translates into CASSNRAEKNIQYF.

CDR3 amino acids: CASSFGPGRAQHF. The DNA for the CDR3 is TGTGCCAGTAGTTTCGGGCCCGGGCGGGCCCAGCATTTT. The V call is TRBV19, the J call TRBJ1-5; D gene ambiguous. This CDR3 comprises 13 residues. The V end was cut by 5 bases, the J end by 11 bases, with 16 bases between. Germline CDR1 reads LNHDA; CDR2 reads SQIVND (reference sequence).

The chain uses TRBV20-1 and TRBJ2-7; 7 bases line up with TRBD2. The CDR3 runs 14 residues. Germline CDR1 is DFQATT and CDR2 is SNEGSKA (reference sequence). Germline trimming cut 3 bases from V and 0 bases from J; bases unmatched to any gene: 5. The CDR3 reads CSARGRGSSYEQYF. The DNA for the CDR3 is TGCAGTGCTAGGGGGCGGGGGTCCTCCTACGAGCAGTACTTC.

The chain links TRBV4-2 to TRBJ2-7; TRBD2 aligns across 9 bases. CDR1 is LGHNA and CDR2 is YNFKEQ in the germline V gene. Trimming took 0 bases from V and 5 from J; bases not matched to a gene: 8. CDR3 length equals 16 residues. DNA for the CDR3: TGTGCCAGCAGCCAAGATCCGGCGGGGGGGCCGAACGAGCAGTACTTC. This gives the protein CASSQDPAGGPNEQYF.

This clonotype has ten or more counts. The genes are TRBV11-2 and TRBJ2-7, with D unclear. V was pared by 1 base and J by 3 bases, with 13 bases between. Germline V gene sequence: CDR1 SGHAT, CDR2 FQNNGV. This CDR3 contains 15 residues. The CDR3 sequence: CASSLGVGSLYEQYF. Here the CDR3 DNA reads TGTGCCAGCAGCTTAGGGGTTGGCAGTCTCTACGAGCAGTACTTC.

There are a few counts of this clonotype. The chain recombines TRBV10-2 with TRBJ1-1, with D perhaps matching TRBD1 (6 bases). CDR3 length: 14 amino acids. Germline V CDR1 and CDR2: WSHSY, SAAADI. V was pared by 5 bases and J by 1 base, with 11 bases between. The CDR3 region is CASSHPGQNTEAFF. CDR3 DNA sequence: TGCGCCAGCAGTCACCCGGGACAGAACACTGAAGCTTTCTTT.

This clonotype appeared a few times. The V gene is TRBV20-1, the J gene TRBJ1-2, with D perhaps TRBD1 (5 bases). Trimming pared 2 bases from V and 3 bases from J, leaving 16 bases between. Germline values: CDR1 DFQATT, CDR2 SNEGSKA (reference sequence). The CDR3 sequence is 15 residues long. The CDR3 region is CSARPRTPGDYGYTF. The CDR3 DNA is TGCAGTGCTAGACCAAGAACGCCGGGGGACTATGGCTACACCTTC.

This clonotype was seen ten or more times. The V call is TRBV6-5, the J call TRBJ2-7, with no clear D. Germline V gene sequence: CDR1 MNHEY, CDR2 SVGAGI. The length of the CDR3 is 13 residues. The V end lost 5 bases, the J end lost 1 base, and 9 bases lay between the germline ends. CDR3 residues: CASSPALSYEQYF. CDR3 coding DNA: TGTGCCAGCAGTCCCGCCCTTTCCTACGAGCAGTACTTC.

The gene calls are TRBV5-1 and TRBJ1-1, with 7 bases matching TRBD1. The junction had 4 bases not matched to a gene; V was cut back by 4 bases and J by 4 bases. CDR1 and CDR2 from the germline V gene are SGHRS and YFSETQ. CDR3 length: 13 residues. The CDR3 loop is CASSRGDSTEAFF. The CDR3 nucleotides are TGCGCCAGCAGCCGTGGGGACAGCACTGAAGCTTTCTTT.

This clonotype showed up just a few times. This chain joins TRBV7-3 and TRBJ2-5; 9 bases agree with TRBD1. With 0 bases clipped from V and 6 bases from J, the junction kept 11 bases outside the gene matches. CDR1 and CDR2 (germline): SGHTA, FQGTGA. The CDR3 consists of 17 residues. The CDR3 reads CASSLTRRDRDFKTQYF. Written as DNA, the CDR3 is TGTGCCAGCAGCTTAACCCGTCGGGACAGGGATTTTAAGACCCAGTACTTC.

This clonotype occurred many times. This chain joins TRBV7-6 and TRBJ2-6; D gene unclear. The CDR3 is made up of 14 amino acids. Looked up from germline, CDR1 is SGHVS and CDR2 is FNYEAQ. V lost 6 bases, J lost 2 bases, and 8 bases lay in between. In DNA, the CDR3 is TGTGCCAGCAGTGTGGAACCTGGGGCCAACGTCCTGACTTTC. Its translation is CASSVEPGANVLTF.

This clonotype was counted only a few times. V gene TRBV29-1 combines with J gene TRBJ2-3; 8 bases fit TRBD1. The V and J ends lost 7 bases and 2 bases, in that order; junction bases with no gene match: 17. The CDR3 is 17 residues long. CDR1 SQVTM and CDR2 ANQGSEA come from the germline V gene. The CDR3 loop reads CSARGRGPAGNTDTQYF. CDR3 sequence (DNA): TGCAGCGCCCGAGGCAGGGGGCCCGCGGGGAACACAGATACGCAGTATTTT.

J is TRBJ2-7 and V is TRBV9, with TRBD2 as a possible D gene (5 bases). The CDR3 has 14 residues. The V end was cut by 0 bases, the J end by 4 bases, with 11 bases between. Germline lookup yields CDR1 SGDLS and CDR2 YYNGEE. In nucleotides, the CDR3 is TGTGCCAGCAGCGTAGCGGCTAGCCCGTACGAGCAGTACTTC. The encoded protein is CASSVAASPYEQYF.

The genes are TRBV12-3 or TRBV12-4 and TRBJ2-4; TRBD1 aligns across 9 bases. V shed 8 bases, J shed 13 bases, and the junction held 15 bases outside the gene matches. CDR3 length: 14 residues. The CDR3 protein is CASAGGTGFNGQYF. The CDR3 DNA is TGTGCCAGCGCAGGGGGGACAGGGTTTAACGGGCAGTACTTC.

This clonotype has more than one count but fewer than ten. The chain carries TRBV19 and TRBJ2-7, with TRBD1 identical over 8 bases. This CDR3 region has 14 residues. The V segment lost 6 bases and the J segment 2 bases; nucleotides outside the gene matches: 6. Per germline, CDR1 LNHDA and CDR2 SQIVND (reference sequence). This CDR3 reads CASSDRGPTYEQYF. CDR3 sequence (DNA): TGTGCCAGTAGCGACAGGGGCCCAACCTACGAGCAGTACTTC.

In its sample, this clonotype was seen once. The V gene is TRBV4-1, the J gene TRBJ1-5, with D possibly matching TRBD1 (5 bases). This CDR3 is 16 amino acids long. V dropped 4 bases and J dropped 0 bases, with 13 bases sitting between them. Germline-derived CDR1 and CDR2 are MGHRA and YSYEKL. CDR3 DNA sequence: TGCGCCAGCAGCCCTGTAGGACAAAGTAGCAATCAGCCCCAGCATTTT. Translation: CASSPVGQSSNQPQHF.

This clonotype turned up a few times. The V call is TRBV5-5, the J call TRBJ2-1, with a weak D call TRBD2 (5 bases). CDR1 and CDR2 from the germline V gene are SGHKS and YYEKEE (reference sequence). V lost 0 bases to trimming and J lost 7 bases, with 23 bases between them. The CDR3 is 18 residues long. The CDR3: CASSLGGPSGINRNEQFF. The CDR3 bases are TGTGCCAGCAGCTTGGGGGGTCCGTCGGGGATAAATCGGAATGAGCAGTTCTTC.

This clonotype was counted between two and nine times. V usage is TRBV5-1 and J usage is TRBJ2-6; tentative D call: TRBD1 (6 bases). This CDR3 comprises 16 residues. CDR1 is SGHRS, CDR2 YFSETQ, per germline. Trimming pared 5 bases from V and 0 bases from J, leaving 12 bases between. In DNA, the CDR3 is TGCGCCAGCAGATTACAGGGAAACTCTGGGGCCAACGTCCTGACTTTC. Translated, it gives CASRLQGNSGANVLTF.

This clonotype appeared many times. J is TRBJ2-6 and V is TRBV12-3 or TRBV12-4; perhaps TRBD2 as D (6 bases). The CDR3 is made up of 17 amino acids. Deletions cut 1 base from V and 0 bases from J, with 10 bases between. CDR3 nucleotides: TGTGCCAGCAGTTTAGTTCCGGGGGACTCTGGGGCCAACGTCCTGACTTTC. Translated: CASSLVPGDSGANVLTF.